This TCR beta chain came from a study of T cells of healthy individuals. Deletions cut 5 bases from V and 3 bases from J, with 19 bases between. Germline CDR1 SEHNR, CDR2 FQNEAQ (reference sequence). The CDR3 has 16 amino acids. MiXCR, applied by TCRdb to the 5' RACE reads, yields one record per CDR3 protein. The sample shows some 82,000 distinct CDR3 sequences, approximately 4.7% of them seen only once. The V and J genes are TRBV7-9 and TRBJ1-1; TRBD1 is a possible D gene (6 bases). The clonotype was recovered from a female donor in good health. The CDR3 protein is CASSPRQDPKDTEAFF. DNA of the CDR3: TGTGCCAGCAGCCCTCGACAGGACCCGAAGGACACTGAAGCTTTCTTT.